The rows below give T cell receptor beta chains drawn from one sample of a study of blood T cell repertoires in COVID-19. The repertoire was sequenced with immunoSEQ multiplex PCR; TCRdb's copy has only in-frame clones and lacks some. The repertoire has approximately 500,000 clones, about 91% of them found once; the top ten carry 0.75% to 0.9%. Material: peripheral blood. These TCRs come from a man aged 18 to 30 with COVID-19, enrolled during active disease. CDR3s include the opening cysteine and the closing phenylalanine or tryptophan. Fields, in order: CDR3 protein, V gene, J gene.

CDR3aa: CASSLAGGSNQPQHF
v_gene: TRBV7-9
j_gene: TRBJ1-5

CDR3aa: CASSPPRGASKQETQYF
v_gene: TRBV18
j_gene: TRBJ2-5

CDR3aa: CASSVGLADHQETQYF
v_gene: TRBV4-1
j_gene: TRBJ2-5

CDR3aa: CAWRMNRGVNEKLFF
v_gene: TRBV30
j_gene: TRBJ1-4

CDR3aa: CASSLPRGGETQYF
v_gene: TRBV28
j_gene: TRBJ2-5

CDR3aa: CASRNRSGEGYTF
v_gene: TRBV2
j_gene: TRBJ1-2

CDR3aa: CASSQGTTLEQYF
v_gene: TRBV3-1/TRBV3-2
j_gene: TRBJ2-7

CDR3aa: CSVGTGNNQPQHF
v_gene: TRBV29-1
j_gene: TRBJ1-5

CDR3aa: CASSPIPTSGTDTQYF
v_gene: TRBV3-1/TRBV3-2
j_gene: TRBJ2-3

CDR3aa: CASSLTGVGTEAFF
v_gene: TRBV7-9
j_gene: TRBJ1-1

CDR3aa: CASSPGGGTEAFF
v_gene: TRBV5-1
j_gene: TRBJ1-1

CDR3aa: CASSPLGGGDKQYF
v_gene: TRBV3-1/TRBV3-2
j_gene: TRBJ2-7

CDR3aa: CASSQASRLSYNSPLHF
v_gene: TRBV4-1
j_gene: TRBJ1-6